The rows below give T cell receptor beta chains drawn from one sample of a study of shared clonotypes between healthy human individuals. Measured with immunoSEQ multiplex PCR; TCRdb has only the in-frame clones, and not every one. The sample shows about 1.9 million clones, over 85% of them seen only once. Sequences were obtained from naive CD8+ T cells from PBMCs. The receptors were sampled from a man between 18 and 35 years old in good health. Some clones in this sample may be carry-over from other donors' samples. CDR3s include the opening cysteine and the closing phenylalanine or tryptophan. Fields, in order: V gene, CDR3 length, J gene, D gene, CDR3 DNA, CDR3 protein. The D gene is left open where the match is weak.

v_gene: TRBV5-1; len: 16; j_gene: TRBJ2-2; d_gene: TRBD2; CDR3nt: TGCGCCAGCAGCTTAGCTGGGAGGGCCGTAAGCGGGGAGCTGTTTTTT; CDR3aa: CASSLAGRAVSGELFF
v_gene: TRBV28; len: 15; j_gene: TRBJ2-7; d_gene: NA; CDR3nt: TGTGCCAGCAGTTTTTTGGGGACTCCTTCCTACGAGCAGTACTTC; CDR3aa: CASSFLGTPSYEQYF
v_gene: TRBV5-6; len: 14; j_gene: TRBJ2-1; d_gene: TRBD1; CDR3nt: TGTGCCAGCAGTCAAGGGACAGGGATCAATGAGCAGTTCTTC; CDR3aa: CASSQGTGINEQFF
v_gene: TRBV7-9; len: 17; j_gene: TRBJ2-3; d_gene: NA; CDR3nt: TGTGCCAGCAGCTCTCTTAGGGTGGGAGGAATCACAGATACGCAGTATTTT; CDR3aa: CASSSLRVGGITDTQYF
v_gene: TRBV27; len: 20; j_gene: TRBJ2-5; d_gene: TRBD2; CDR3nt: TGTGCCAGCAGTTTAGGGACTAGAGGAAAGGCCTTAAAGTACCAAGAGACCCAGTACTTC; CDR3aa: CASSLGTRGKALKYQETQYF
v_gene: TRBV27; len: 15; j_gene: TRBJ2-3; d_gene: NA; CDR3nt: TGTGCCAGCAGTTGGACTCCTCCTGGGTTAGATACGCAGTATTTT; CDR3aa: CASSWTPPGLDTQYF
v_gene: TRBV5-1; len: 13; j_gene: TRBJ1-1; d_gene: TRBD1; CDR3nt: TGCGCCAGCAGCCAGGGGGCTATCACTGAAGCTTTCTTT; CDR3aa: CASSQGAITEAFF
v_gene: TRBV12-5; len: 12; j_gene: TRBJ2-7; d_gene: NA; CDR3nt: TGTGCTAGTGGTCTAAGCCGGGACGAGCAGTACTTC; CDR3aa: CASGLSRDEQYF
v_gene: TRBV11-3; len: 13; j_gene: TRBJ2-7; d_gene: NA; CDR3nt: TGTGCCAGCAGCTTAGCTCCTTTCTACGAGCAGTACTTC; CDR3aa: CASSLAPFYEQYF
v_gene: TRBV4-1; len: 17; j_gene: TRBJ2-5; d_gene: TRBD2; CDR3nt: TGCGCCAGCAGCCTAAGGGTCGGACTAGCAGAGCAAGAGACCCAGTACTTC; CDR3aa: CASSLRVGLAEQETQYF
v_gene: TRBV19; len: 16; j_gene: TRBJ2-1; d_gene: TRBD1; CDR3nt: TGTGCCAGTAGTATCCCCGGGACAGAGTACTACAATGAGCAGTTCTTC; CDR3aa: CASSIPGTEYYNEQFF